This T cell receptor beta chain was profiled in a study of regulatory T cells in long-lasting Graves disease. Points on this clonotype: Its antigen is unidentified. Its ends do not fully match the called genes, so a read error is possible.

The study, taken as a whole, reports: Favoring TRBV28, TRBJ1-2 and TRBJ2-5 was a feature seen in persistent disease.

Arm-PCR with iRepertoire HTBI primers amplified the CDR3 regions for these TCR beta libraries. MiXCR, run by TCRdb on the multiplex PCR reads, gives a single entry per CDR3 protein. Seen here are roughly 350,000 distinct CDR3 sequences, roughly a sixth observed once, and the top ten hold 25% to 30%. Documented time point: newly diagnosed GD, antithyroid drugs for less than 3 months. Preparation of the TCR library used RNA extracted from PBMCs. The germline V gene encodes CDR1 MNHNS and CDR2 SASEGT. The CDR3 sequence is 14 residues long. The sample also formed part of further work on T cells in Graves' hyperthyroidism and ophthalmopathy.

The origin of this receptor is a man aged 35 to 55 with Graves disease. The sample here was peripheral blood mononuclear cells (PBMCs), taken at new diagnosis, from a patient treated with antithyroid drugs. The V and J genes are TRBV6-1 and TRBJ2-5; D may be TRBD2 (6 bases). CDR3 in DNA: TGTGCCAGCAGCTCCGCGGGGATCCAAGAGATCCAGTACTTC. This sequence encodes CASSSAGIQEIQYF.